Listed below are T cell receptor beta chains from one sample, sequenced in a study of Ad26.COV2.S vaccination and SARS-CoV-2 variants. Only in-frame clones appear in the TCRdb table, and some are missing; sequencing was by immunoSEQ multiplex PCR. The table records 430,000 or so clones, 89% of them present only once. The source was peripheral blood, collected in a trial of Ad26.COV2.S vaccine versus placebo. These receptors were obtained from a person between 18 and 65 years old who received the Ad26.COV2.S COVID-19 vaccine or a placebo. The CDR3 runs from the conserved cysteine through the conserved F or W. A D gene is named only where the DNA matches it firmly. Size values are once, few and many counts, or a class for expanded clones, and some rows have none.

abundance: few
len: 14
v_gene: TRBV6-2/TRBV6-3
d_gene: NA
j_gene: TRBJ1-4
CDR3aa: CASSYAGGSEKLFF
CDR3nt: TGTGCCAGCAGTTACGCTGGGGGCTCTGAAAAACTGTTTTTT

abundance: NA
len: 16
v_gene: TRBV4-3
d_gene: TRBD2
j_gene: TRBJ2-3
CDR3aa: CASSQLSGGRTDTQYF
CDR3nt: TGCGCCAGCAGCCAACTTAGCGGGGGCCGCACAGATACGCAGTATTTT

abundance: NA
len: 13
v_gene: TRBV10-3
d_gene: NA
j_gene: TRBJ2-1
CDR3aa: CAITPTRVYEQFF
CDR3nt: TGTGCCATCACTCCGACTAGAGTGTATGAGCAGTTCTTC

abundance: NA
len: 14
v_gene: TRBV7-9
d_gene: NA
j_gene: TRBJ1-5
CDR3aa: CASSRTGGGQPQHF
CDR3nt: TGTGCCAGCAGCCGAACGGGGGGCGGTCAGCCCCAGCATTTT

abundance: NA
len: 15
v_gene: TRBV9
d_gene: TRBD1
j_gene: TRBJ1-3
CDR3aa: CASSVGSGGGNTIYF
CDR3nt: TGTGCCAGCAGCGTAGGGTCAGGGGGCGGGAACACCATATATTTT

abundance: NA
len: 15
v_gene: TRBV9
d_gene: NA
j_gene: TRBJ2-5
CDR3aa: CASSVSGQSQETQYF
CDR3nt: TGTGCCAGCAGCGTAAGCGGGCAGTCTCAAGAGACCCAGTACTTC

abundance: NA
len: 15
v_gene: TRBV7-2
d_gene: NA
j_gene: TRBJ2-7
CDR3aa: CASSLVLSRTYEQYF
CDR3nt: TGTGCCAGCAGCTTAGTCTTGAGCCGGACTTACGAGCAGTACTTC

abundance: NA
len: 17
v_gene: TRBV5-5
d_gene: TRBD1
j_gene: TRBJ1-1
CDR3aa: CASSVRDRRYMNTEAFF
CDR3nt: TGTGCCAGCAGCGTACGGGACAGGAGATACATGAACACTGAAGCTTTCTTT

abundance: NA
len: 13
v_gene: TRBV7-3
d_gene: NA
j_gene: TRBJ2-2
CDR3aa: CASSVTGFGELFF
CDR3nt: TGTGCCAGCAGCGTAACAGGGTTCGGGGAGCTGTTTTTT

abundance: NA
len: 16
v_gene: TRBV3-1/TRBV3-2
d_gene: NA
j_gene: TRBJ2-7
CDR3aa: CASSLLTGTESDEQYF
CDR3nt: TGTGCCAGCAGCCTACTTACCGGGACTGAAAGCGACGAGCAGTACTTC

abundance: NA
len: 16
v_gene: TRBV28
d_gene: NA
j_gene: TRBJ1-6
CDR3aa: CASSLLFGQPNSPLHF
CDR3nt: TGTGCCAGCAGTTTACTTTTCGGGCAGCCAAATTCACCCCTCCACTTT

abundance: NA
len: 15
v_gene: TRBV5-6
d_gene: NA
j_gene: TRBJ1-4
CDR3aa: CASSRSRQFNEKLFF
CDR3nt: TGTGCCAGCAGCCGGAGTAGACAGTTTAATGAAAAACTGTTTTTT

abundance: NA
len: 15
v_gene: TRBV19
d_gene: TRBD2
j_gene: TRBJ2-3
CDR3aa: CASSIEGLGRDTQYF
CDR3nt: TGTGCCAGTAGTATAGAAGGACTAGGGCGGGATACGCAGTATTTT

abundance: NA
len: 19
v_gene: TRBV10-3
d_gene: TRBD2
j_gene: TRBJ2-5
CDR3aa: CAISGRPGSSGVGQETQYF
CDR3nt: TGTGCCATCAGTGGGAGGCCAGGATCTAGCGGAGTAGGTCAAGAGACCCAGTACTTC

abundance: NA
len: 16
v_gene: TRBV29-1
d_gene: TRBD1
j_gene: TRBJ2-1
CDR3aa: CSVDRSGQGAYNEQFF
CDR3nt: TGCAGCGTTGACCGCTCGGGACAGGGGGCCTACAATGAGCAGTTCTTC

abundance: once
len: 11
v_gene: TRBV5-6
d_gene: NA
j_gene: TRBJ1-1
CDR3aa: CASRLNGEAFF
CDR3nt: TGTGCCAGCAGGTTGAACGGGGAAGCTTTCTTT

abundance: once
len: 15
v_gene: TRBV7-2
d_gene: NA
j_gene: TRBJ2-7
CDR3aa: CASSLGFRGAYEQYF
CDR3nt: TGTGCCAGCAGCTTAGGATTCAGGGGGGCCTACGAGCAGTACTTC

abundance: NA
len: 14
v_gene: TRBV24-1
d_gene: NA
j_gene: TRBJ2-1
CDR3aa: CATSGRGRENEQFF
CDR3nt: TGTGCCACCAGTGGAAGGGGGCGGGAAAATGAGCAGTTCTTC

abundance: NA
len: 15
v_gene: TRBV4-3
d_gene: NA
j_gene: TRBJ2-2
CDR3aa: CASSREYRGGGELFF
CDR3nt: TGCGCCAGCAGCCGGGAGTACAGGGGAGGCGGGGAGCTGTTTTTT

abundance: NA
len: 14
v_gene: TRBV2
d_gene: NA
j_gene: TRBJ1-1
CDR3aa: CASRPGAILPEAFF
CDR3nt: TGTGCCAGCAGGCCGGGGGCGATTCTTCCTGAAGCTTTCTTT

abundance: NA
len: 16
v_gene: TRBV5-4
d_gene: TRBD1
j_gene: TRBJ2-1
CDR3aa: CASSLEGQGAYNEQFF
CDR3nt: TGTGCCAGCAGCTTGGAAGGACAGGGGGCTTACAATGAGCAGTTCTTC

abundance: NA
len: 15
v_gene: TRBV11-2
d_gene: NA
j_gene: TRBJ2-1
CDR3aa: CASSLTGMAYNEQFF
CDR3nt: TGTGCCAGCAGCTTAACAGGGATGGCCTACAATGAGCAGTTCTTC

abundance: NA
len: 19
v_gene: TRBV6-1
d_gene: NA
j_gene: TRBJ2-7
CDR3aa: CASSDPPLSQGGPSYEQYF
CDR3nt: TGTGCCAGCAGTGACCCACCCCTCTCTCAGGGGGGACCCTCCTACGAGCAGTACTTC

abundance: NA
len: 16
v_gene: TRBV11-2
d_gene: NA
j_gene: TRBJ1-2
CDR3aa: CASSSPRRRVGYGYTF
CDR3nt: TGTGCCAGCAGCTCTCCGCGTAGGCGGGTAGGCTATGGCTACACCTTC

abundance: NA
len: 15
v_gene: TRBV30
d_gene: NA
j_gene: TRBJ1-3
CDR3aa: CAWSVSSRIGNTIYF
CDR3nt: TGTGCCTGGAGTGTCAGCTCCCGAATTGGAAACACCATATATTTT

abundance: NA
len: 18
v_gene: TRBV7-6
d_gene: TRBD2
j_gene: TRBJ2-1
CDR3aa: CASSLGAGGPSSYNEQFF
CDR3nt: TGTGCCAGCAGCTTAGGGGCGGGAGGGCCGAGCTCCTACAATGAGCAGTTCTTC

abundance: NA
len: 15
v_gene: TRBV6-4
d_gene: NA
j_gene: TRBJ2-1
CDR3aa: CASSDRARPYNEQFF
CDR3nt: TGTGCCAGCAGTGACCGGGCTCGCCCCTACAATGAGCAGTTCTTC

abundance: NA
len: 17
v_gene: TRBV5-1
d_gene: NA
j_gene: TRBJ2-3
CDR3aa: CASSLGRTGSSTDTQYF
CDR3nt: TGCGCCAGCAGCTTGGGGAGGACGGGAAGTAGCACAGATACGCAGTATTTT

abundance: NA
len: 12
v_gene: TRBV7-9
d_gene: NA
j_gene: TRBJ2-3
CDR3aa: CASSLGTDTQYF
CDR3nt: TGTGCCAGCAGCTTGGGCACAGATACGCAGTATTTT

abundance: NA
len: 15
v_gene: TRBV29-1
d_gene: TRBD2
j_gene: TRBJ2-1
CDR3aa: CSVTSRTSGSNEQFF
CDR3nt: TGCAGCGTCACATCCCGGACTAGCGGGAGCAATGAGCAGTTCTTC

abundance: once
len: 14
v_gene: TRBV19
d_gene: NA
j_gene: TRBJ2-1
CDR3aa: CASTRVGAYNEQFF
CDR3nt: TGTGCCAGTACTCGGGTCGGGGCATACAATGAGCAGTTCTTC

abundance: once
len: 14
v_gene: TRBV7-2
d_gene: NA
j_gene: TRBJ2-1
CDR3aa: CASSPTASYNEQFF
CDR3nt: TGTGCCAGCAGCCCTACCGCCTCCTACAATGAGCAGTTCTTC

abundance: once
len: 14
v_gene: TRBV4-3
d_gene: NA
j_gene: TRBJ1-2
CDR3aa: CASSQDIWARYYTF
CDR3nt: TGCGCCAGCAGCCAAGATATTTGGGCCAGATACTACACCTTC

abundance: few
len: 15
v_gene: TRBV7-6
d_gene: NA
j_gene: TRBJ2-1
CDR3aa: CASSLARTLDNEQFF
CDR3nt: TGTGCCAGCAGCTTAGCGCGTACCCTGGACAATGAGCAGTTCTTC

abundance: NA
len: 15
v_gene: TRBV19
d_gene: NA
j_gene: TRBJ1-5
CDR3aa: CASSTGGGVRRPQHF
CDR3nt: TGTGCCAGTAGTACCGGCGGGGGTGTGAGGAGACCCCAGCATTTT

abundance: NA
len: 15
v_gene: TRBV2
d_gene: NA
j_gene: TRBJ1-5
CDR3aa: CASSERAGSNQPQHF
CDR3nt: TGTGCCAGCAGTGAAAGGGCAGGGAGCAATCAGCCCCAGCATTTT